This entry lists 10 T cell receptor beta chains sequenced from one sample in a study of cytomegalovirus exposure and HLA in healthy donors. The PCR used 60 Vbeta and 13 Jbeta primers. Assay: immunoSEQ multiplex PCR; the TCRdb copy retains only in-frame clones and omits some. Among approximately 190,000 clones listed, roughly four fifths were seen once. Sequenced material: PBMCs. The receptors were gathered from a woman between 18 and 29 years old in good health and CMV-seropositive.

The chain uses TRBV27 and TRBJ1-5, with TRBD1 identical over 7 bases. In germline, CDR1 is MNHEY, CDR2 SMNVEV (reference sequence). The CDR3 has 13 amino acids. J gave up 7 bases and V 6 bases, and 6 bases lay outside the gene matches. The CDR3 protein is CASRTGVGQPQHF. CDR3 DNA sequence: TGTGCCAGCAGAACAGGGGTCGGGCAGCCCCAGCATTTT.

Remarks on this clone: The germline gene is not matched at one end of the junction; a read error may be the cause. V is TRBV30 and J is TRBJ2-6; TRBD2 matches 13 bases. CDR3 length: 18 amino acids. The germline CDR1 and CDR2 sequences are GTSNPN and SVGIG (reference sequence). This CDR3 reads CAWRGTSGAPSGANGLTF. CDR3 bases: TGTGCCTGGAGGGGGACTAGCGGGGCTCCCTCTGGGGCCAACGGCCTGACTTTC.

The rearrangement links TRBV19 to TRBJ2-1; 13 positions agree with TRBD2. Trimming cost V 6 bases and J 7 bases; bases outside gene matches: 6. This CDR3 spans 15 amino acids. The V gene's germline CDR1 is LNHDA and CDR2 SQIVND (reference sequence). CDR3 in amino acids: CASRLLAGGNNEQFF. The CDR3 DNA reads TGTGCCAGTAGGCTACTAGCGGGGGGGAATAATGAGCAGTTCTTC.

The chain is built from TRBV29-1 and TRBJ2-7; 10 nucleotides match TRBD1. The CDR3 has 13 residues. Losses at the gene ends were 6 bases for V and 3 bases for J; bases not matched to a gene: 5. Per germline, CDR1 SQVTM and CDR2 ANQGSEA. Here the CDR3 reads CSVPGQGLYEQYF. The CDR3 DNA follows: TGCAGCGTCCCGGGACAGGGGCTCTACGAGCAGTACTTC.

The chain links TRBV4-1 to TRBJ2-3, with D unresolved. Germline CDR1 is MGHRA and CDR2 is YSYEKL. Between the trimmed V and J ends, which lost 0 bases and 7 bases, there was a span of 11 bases. The CDR3 sequence is 14 residues long. CDR3 coding DNA: TGCGCCAGCAGCCAAGAAGTGGCTCTTTATACGCAGTATTTT. Translation: CASSQEVALYTQYF.

This clone appeared once. The rearrangement joins TRBV7-6 to TRBJ2-5; D not certain. This CDR3 comprises 13 residues. Germline CDR1 reads SGHVS; CDR2 reads FNYEAQ. V was cut by 5 bases and J by 3 bases, with 10 bases left in between. The DNA of the CDR3 is TGTGCCAGCAGCACGAATCGGGAAGAGACCCAGTACTTC. This encodes CASSTNREETQYF.

The V and J genes are TRBV10-3 and TRBJ2-2; D may be TRBD1 (5 bases). The CDR3 loop spans 15 amino acids. Trimming removed 6 bases at V and 0 bases at J, with 11 bases between. Germline CDR1 and CDR2: ENHRY and SYGVKD. DNA of the CDR3: TGTGCCATCAGATGGGGCGCTGCGAACACCGGGGAGCTGTTTTTT. This encodes CAIRWGAANTGELFF.

This chain connects TRBV6-6 to TRBJ2-5; maybe TRBD2 (6 bases). The V gene's germline CDR1 is MNHNY and CDR2 SVGAGI (reference sequence). V lost 6 bases, J lost 5 bases, and 13 bases lay in between. The CDR3 covers 13 residues. The CDR3 sequence is CASRGDLEETQYF. The CDR3 coding sequence is TGTGCCAGCAGGGGGGACTTGGAGGAGACCCAGTACTTC.

The gene calls are TRBV27 and TRBJ2-1; 16 positions agree with TRBD2. CDR3 length: 20 residues. Trimming cost V 0 bases and J 4 bases; bases outside gene matches: 9. The V gene's germline CDR1 is MNHEY and CDR2 SMNVEV (reference sequence). The CDR3 nucleotides are TGTGCCAGCAGTTTATCTGCCGGGACTAGCGGGGGGGCAGGGTACAATGAGCAGTTCTTC. Encoded protein: CASSLSAGTSGGAGYNEQFF.

This chain joins TRBV7-6 and TRBJ2-6; 9 nucleotides match TRBD1. Per the germline V gene, CDR1 is SGHVS and CDR2 is FNYEAQ. This CDR3 has 15 residues. Unmatched junction bases numbered 3, after V lost 5 bases and J lost 4 bases. In DNA, the CDR3 is TGTGCCAGCAGCCGGACAGGGGCCGGGGCCAACGTCCTGACTTTC. Protein product: CASSRTGAGANVLTF.